This note documents a single T cell receptor beta chain sequence. Its antigen specificity is not known. No much larger clonotype is one base removed from it; base qualities were not supplied. This entry belongs to a study of shared clonotypes between healthy human individuals (dated by TCRdb to the early 2020s). For context, the study as a whole: Three men and two women, aged 18 to 49 years, made up the cohort. For each donor, CD4 naive and CD4 memory were each run on three plates, CD8 naive on two plates, and CD8 memory on one plate. Blood TCR repertoires of roughly 5 healthy adults were deeply sequenced to estimate repertoire size and the extent of clonotype sharing between individuals. To increase sequencing depth and limit assay-specific biases, TCR repertoire library preparation and sequencing were carried out by different laboratories using diverse techniques. Each donor's leukapheresis produced roughly between about 0.8 and 10 billion PBMCs. The paper's findings and limits, for the study overall: Rarefaction of sorted-subset datasets indicated incomplete sequencing despite the large sequencing depth. Sampling was restricted to blood, and TCR repertoires in tissues likely differ from the TCR repertoires found in blood. Roughly 5% of naive CD4, 3.5% of naive CD8, 2.3% of memory CD4, and 0.4% of memory CD8 clonotypes were shared across a few donors. Pairwise subsampling indicated that sequencing depth was expected to affect the degree of clonotype sharing among donors. The small number of donors limited the genetic and exposure-history diversity represented. Larger estimated clonotype richness was generally found for naive subsets than for memory subsets. Clonotypes shared by all four sorted-subset donors showed higher generation probabilities than non-shared clonotypes.

In the germline V gene (reference sequence), CDR1 corresponds to SEHNR and CDR2 to FQNEAQ. Relative to germline, V is missing 2 bases and J is missing 3 bases, with 3 bases of the junction outside any gene match. The CDR3 runs 15 residues from the cysteine to the phenylalanine. CDR3 DNA only is kept here, 45 bases in frame from base 1. Using the deep immunoSEQ assay, TCR CDR3 regions were amplified from genomic DNA by multiplex PCR. Genomic DNA extracted from each cell subset was distributed evenly over all wells of several immunoSEQ 96-well plates, and each plate served as one replicate. For sorted subsets, 200 ng of genomic DNA, equivalent to some 30,000 T cell genomes, went into each replicate PCR. The purified libraries were quantified using a Qubit 3.0 fluorometer, sized with a Bioanalyzer 2100, and then quantified again using the KAPA Library Quantification kit. Every immunoSEQ 96-well plate was sequenced on a separate single-read 150-cycle Illumina NextSeq 550 flow cell. From the authors' description of their analysis: The immunoSEQ output contained only junctional sequences without quality scores, so filtering could not match that applied to full-length reads. Sequences were annotated with PyIR, a Python wrapper for IgBLAST v1.9, and V/J genes and CDR3 were assigned using IMGT germline references. Reads with weak V/J assignments (E-value above 1e-6), missing CDR3, stop codons, out-of-frame junctions, or ambiguous translated residues were removed. V3J clonotypes were defined by identical inferred V gene, J gene, and CDR3 amino acid sequence. Percentage overlap between repertoires was computed as shared unique clonotypes divided by the size of the smaller repertoire. Richness of each repertoire was evaluated using RTK rarefaction, the Chao1 estimator, and Recon v2.1 estimates of unobserved clonotypes. Generation probabilities for all TCRbeta clonotypes obtained by the gDNA method from several donors were computed using OLGA. Not all clones reach the TCRdb copy of this immuneACCESS table, which keeps in-frame sequences only. Checked studies attribute under half of the gap to unresolved V genes and leave the rest unexplained. From that table come the V and J calls and clone size; the DNA was used to work out D and trimming. Here the sample has approximately 640,000 clones; less than 80% occur a single time. The ten top clones hold approximately 2% of the sample.

Donors were healthy HIV-negative adults with no recently reported acute infections or vaccinations. Every donor was a Caucasian adult living in Nashville, Tennessee, USA. CD4+ T cells were enriched by magnetic negative selection, after which naive cells were positively selected on CD45RA and the negative fraction was taken as the memory subset. After blood collection by leukapheresis, PBMCs were isolated using Ficoll-Histopaque density gradient centrifugation and then cryopreserved in the vapor phase of liquid nitrogen. Analytical flow cytometry was used to check the purity and quantity of each magnetically sorted T cell population. Genomic DNA was isolated from each sorted fraction and quantified by UV absorbance on a Nanodrop 2000c.

The TCR comes from a woman aged 25 to 39 in good health. Recombination joined TRBV7-9 with TRBJ1-4; 7 middle bases align to TRBD1. The sample consisted of memory CD4+ T cells sorted from blood. The cell subset or site label of this sample denotes: CD45RA-negative fraction. The nucleotide sequence reads TGTGCCAGCAGCTTATTCCAGGGGGCTAATGAAAAACTGTTTTTT. Its product reads: CASSLFQGANEKLFF.